This T cell receptor beta chain stems from a study of T-cell reconstitution after alpha-beta-depleted transplantation in children. Trimming took off 1 base at V and 4 bases at J, with 17 bases between the two ends. Germline V CDR1 and CDR2: LGHNA, YSLEER. The CDR3 spans 17 residues. Using unique molecular identifiers, the investigators prepared the TCRbeta library. TCRdb reprocessed the PCR reads with MiXCR, giving one entry per CDR3 protein. The profile shows about 600,000 distinct CDR3 sequences, approximately 12% of them singletons. Points from the study as a whole: Day-60 TCRbeta diversity that was high in some patients was derived from surviving recipient T cells and thymic progenitors. By one year post-transplant, T-cell counts and diversity largely arose from T cells that were newly produced. Several hundred expanded graft clones reportedly supplied alpha-beta T cells about two months after transplant.

A note on this clonotype: Its cognate antigen is unknown.

The chain is built from TRBV4-3 and TRBJ2-1; tentatively, D is TRBD1 or TRBD2 (5 bases each). This receptor was identified in a male patient younger than 18 who had a stem cell transplant for acute myeloid leukemia, so the T cells may come from the graft donor. Source: PBMCs, mostly from graft donor cells, taken 360 days after TCRalphabeta/CD19-depleted stem cell transplant. The CDR3 DNA reads as TGCGCCAGCAGCCAAGGAGCGGCCGGGACGCGATACAATGAGCAGTTCTTC. As protein: CASSQGAAGTRYNEQFF.